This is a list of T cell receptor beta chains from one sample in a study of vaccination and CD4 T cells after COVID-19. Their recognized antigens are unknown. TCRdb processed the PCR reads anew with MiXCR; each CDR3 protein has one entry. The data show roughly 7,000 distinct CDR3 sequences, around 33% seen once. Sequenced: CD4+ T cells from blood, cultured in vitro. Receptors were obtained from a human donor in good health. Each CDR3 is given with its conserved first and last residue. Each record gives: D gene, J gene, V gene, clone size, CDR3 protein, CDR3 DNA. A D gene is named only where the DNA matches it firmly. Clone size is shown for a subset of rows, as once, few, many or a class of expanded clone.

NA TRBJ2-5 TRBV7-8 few CASSRHQETQYF TGTGCCAGCAGCCGCCACCAAGAGACCCAGTACTTC
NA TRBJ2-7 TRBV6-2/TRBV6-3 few CASSSPRIFLTYEQYF TGTGCCAGCAGTTCGCCTCGAATATTCTTGACCTACGAGCAGTACTTC
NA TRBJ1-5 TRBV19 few CARTPGHFLNQPQHF TGTGCCAGGACCCCGGGACACTTCCTCAATCAGCCCCAGCATTTT
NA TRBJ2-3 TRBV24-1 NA CATEGGDTDTQYF TGTGCCACCGAGGGCGGGGACACAGATACGCAGTATTTT
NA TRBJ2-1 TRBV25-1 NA CASSYYNEQFF TGTGCCAGCAGTTACTACAATGAGCAGTTCTTC
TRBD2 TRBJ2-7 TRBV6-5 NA CASSYLGGDYEQYF TGTGCCAGCAGTTACCTCGGGGGGGACTACGAGCAGTACTTC
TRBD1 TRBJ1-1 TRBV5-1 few CASSPRTGLNTEAFF TGCGCCAGCAGCCCCCGGACAGGACTGAACACTGAAGCTTTCTTT
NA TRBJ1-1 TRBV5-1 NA CASSFGGQNTEAFF TGCGCCAGCAGCTTCGGGGGACAGAACACTGAAGCTTTCTTT
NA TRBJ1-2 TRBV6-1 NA CASSDRAGGYTF TGTGCCAGCAGTGACAGGGCGGGTGGCTACACCTTC
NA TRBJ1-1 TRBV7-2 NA CASSLQRNTEAFF TGTGCCAGCAGTTTGCAGCGGAACACTGAAGCTTTCTTT
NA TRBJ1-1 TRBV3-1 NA CASSLGRGTEAFF TGTGCCAGCAGCCTGGGCAGAGGCACTGAAGCTTTCTTT
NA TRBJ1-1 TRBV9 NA CASSVAGGVNTEAFF TGTGCCAGCAGCGTAGCGGGAGGGGTGAACACTGAAGCTTTCTTT
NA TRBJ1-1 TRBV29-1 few CSVELEQNTEAFF TGCAGCGTTGAACTGGAGCAGAACACTGAAGCTTTCTTT
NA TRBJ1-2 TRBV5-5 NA CASSLVPGSNYGYTF TGTGCCAGCAGCTTGGTACCGGGATCTAACTATGGCTACACCTTC
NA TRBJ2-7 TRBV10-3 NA CAIRGGAYEQYF TGTGCCATCAGGGGGGGAGCCTACGAGCAGTACTTC
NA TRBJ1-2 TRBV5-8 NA CASSLDGYGYTF TGTGCCAGCAGCTTGGACGGGTATGGCTACACCTTC
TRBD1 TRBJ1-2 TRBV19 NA CASSADSGQNYGYTF TGTGCCAGTAGTGCAGACTCGGGACAGAACTATGGCTACACCTTC
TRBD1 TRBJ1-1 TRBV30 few CAWRGLADRGEAFF TGTGCCTGGAGGGGCCTGGCGGACAGGGGTGAAGCTTTCTTT
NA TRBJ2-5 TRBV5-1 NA CASSLVASLGQETQYF TGCGCCAGCAGCTTGGTAGCTAGCTTAGGTCAAGAGACCCAGTACTTC
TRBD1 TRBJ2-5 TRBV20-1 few CSASGQVGETQYF TGCAGTGCTAGCGGACAGGTCGGGGAGACCCAGTACTTC
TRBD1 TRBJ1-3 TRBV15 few CATSRQVGQATSRNTIYF TGTGCCACCAGCAGACAAGTCGGACAGGCGACTTCACGAAACACCATATATTTT
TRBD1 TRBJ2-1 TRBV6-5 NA CASSWDRSEQFF TGTGCCAGCAGTTGGGACAGGAGTGAGCAGTTCTTC
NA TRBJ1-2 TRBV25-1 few CASSESWAGYTF TGTGCCAGCAGTGAATCGTGGGCTGGCTACACCTTC
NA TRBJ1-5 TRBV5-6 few CASSLQAGPNQPQHF TGTGCCAGCAGCCTTCAAGCAGGGCCCAATCAGCCCCAGCATTTT
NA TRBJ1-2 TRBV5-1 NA CASSPDLANYGYTF TGCGCCAGCAGCCCGGATTTAGCTAACTATGGCTACACCTTC
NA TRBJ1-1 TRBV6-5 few CASSYSRDTGNEAFF TGTGCCAGCAGTTACTCTAGGGACACCGGGAATGAAGCTTTCTTT
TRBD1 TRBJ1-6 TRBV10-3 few CAITSGTGDSPLHF TGTGCCATCACCTCCGGGACAGGGGATTCACCCCTCCACTTT
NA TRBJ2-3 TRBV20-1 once CSAKQPMGTFFTDTQYF TGCAGTGCTAAACAACCGATGGGGACGTTTTTTACAGATACGCAGTATTTT
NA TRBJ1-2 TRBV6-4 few CASSDSSRLTNYTF TGTGCCAGCAGTGACTCGAGCAGGCTGACTAACTACACCTTC
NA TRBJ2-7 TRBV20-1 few CSASAAKSSYEQYF TGCAGTGCTAGTGCGGCCAAGAGCTCCTACGAGCAGTACTTC
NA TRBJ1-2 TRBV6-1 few CASSLRPGTMNYGYTF TGTGCCAGCAGTCTCCGTCCCGGGACCATGAACTATGGCTACACCTTC
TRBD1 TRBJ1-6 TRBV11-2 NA CASAALGGNSPLHF TGTGCCAGCGCAGCTTTAGGGGGCAATTCACCCCTCCACTTT
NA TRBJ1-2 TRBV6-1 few CASRPLAGSGSYTF TGTGCCAGCAGACCCCTGGCGGGATCTGGAAGCTACACCTTC
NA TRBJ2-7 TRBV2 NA CASIDYNNYEQYF TGTGCCAGCATTGACTACAATAACTACGAGCAGTACTTC
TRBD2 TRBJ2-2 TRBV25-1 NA CASSGLADTGELFF TGTGCCAGCAGTGGACTAGCGGACACCGGGGAGCTGTTTTTT
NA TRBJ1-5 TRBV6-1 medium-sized CASSGQVDQPQHF TGTGCCAGCAGTGGCCAGGTTGATCAGCCCCAGCATTTT
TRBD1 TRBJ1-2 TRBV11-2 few CASSVDRGGGYTF TGTGCCAGCAGCGTCGACAGGGGAGGAGGCTACACCTTC
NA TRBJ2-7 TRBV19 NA CASSTGLPYEQYF TGTGCCAGTAGTACGGGACTTCCCTACGAGCAGTACTTC
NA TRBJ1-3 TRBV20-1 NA CSASETANSGNTIYF TGCAGTGCTAGTGAGACAGCTAACTCTGGAAACACCATATATTTT
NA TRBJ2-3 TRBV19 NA CASTRDHSTDTQYF TGTGCCAGTACAAGAGACCATAGCACAGATACGCAGTATTTT
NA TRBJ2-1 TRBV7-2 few CASSLDGNSYNEQFF TGTGCCAGCAGCTTAGACGGGAACTCCTACAATGAGCAGTTCTTC
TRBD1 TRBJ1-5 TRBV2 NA CASTPRTGRNQPQHF TGTGCCAGCACTCCCAGGACAGGGAGAAATCAGCCCCAGCATTTT
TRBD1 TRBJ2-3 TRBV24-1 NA CATSDPKRTGGSDTQYF TGTGCCACCAGTGATCCCAAAAGGACAGGGGGGTCAGATACGCAGTATTTT
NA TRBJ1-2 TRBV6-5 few CASSSLVGLANYGYTF TGTGCCAGCAGTTCTCTCGTGGGGTTGGCGAACTATGGCTACACCTTC
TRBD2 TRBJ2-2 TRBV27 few CATRTSGGNTGELFF TGTGCCACCAGGACTAGCGGGGGGAACACCGGGGAGCTGTTTTTT
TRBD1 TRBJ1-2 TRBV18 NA CASSPGQGHGYTF TGTGCCAGCTCTCCCGGACAGGGACATGGCTACACCTTC
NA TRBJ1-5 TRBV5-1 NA CASSPSPQSNQPQHF TGCGCCAGCAGCCCTAGCCCGCAGAGCAATCAGCCCCAGCATTTT
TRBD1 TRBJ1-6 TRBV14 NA CASSQWGQGVGSPLHF TGTGCCAGCAGCCAATGGGGACAGGGGGTTGGTTCACCCCTCCACTTT
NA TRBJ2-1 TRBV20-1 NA CSARGPGKQGYHEQFF TGCAGTGCTAGAGGTCCTGGGAAGCAGGGTTATCATGAGCAGTTCTTC
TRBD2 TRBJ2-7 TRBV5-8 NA CASSPGTSSYEQYF TGTGCCAGCAGCCCTGGGACTAGCTCCTACGAGCAGTACTTC
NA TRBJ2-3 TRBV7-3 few CASSPGTHPHDTQYF TGTGCCAGCAGCCCCGGGACACATCCTCACGATACGCAGTATTTT
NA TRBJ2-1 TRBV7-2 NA CASSRLPGYEQFF TGTGCCAGCAGTCGCCTCCCGGGATATGAGCAGTTCTTC
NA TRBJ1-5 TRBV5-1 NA CASSSHWGQEPQHF TGCGCCAGCAGCTCCCATTGGGGGCAAGAGCCCCAGCATTTT